This paragraph reports one T cell receptor beta chain. This CDR3 spans 17 amino acids. Trimming at V came to 3 bases and at J to 0 bases, leaving 6 bases not matched to a gene. CDR1 is MDHEN and CDR2 is SYDVKM in the germline V gene. This sample is part of a study of T cell responses to AZD1222 COVID-19 vaccine. Some clones are missing from TCRdb's copy, which holds only in-frame ones; the method was immunoSEQ multiplex PCR. Here the sample spans about 150,000 clones, about 90% being singletons. The sequence was obtained from an adult in good health. The chain employs TRBV28 and TRBJ1-4; TRBD1 matches at 8 bases. The sequences come from peripheral blood, collected on day 0 of AZD1222 vaccination. The CDR3 sequence: CASSFQGAFATNEKLFF. In DNA, the CDR3 is TGTGCCAGCAGTTTTCAGGGGGCCTTTGCAACTAATGAAAAACTGTTTTTT.